A single TCR beta chain is shown here with its context. The target antigen is unknown. V was pared by 0 bases and J by 2 bases, with 9 bases between. The CDR3 extends over 14 amino acids. Germline V gene lookup returns CDR1 SGHDT and CDR2 YYEEEE. TCRdb processed the multiplex PCR reads anew with MiXCR; each CDR3 protein has one entry. The sample yields more than 200,000 distinct CDR3 sequences, about 30% seen once. The source of the sample is a study of breast tumors, draining lymph nodes, adjacent tissues. The study, taken as a whole, reports: Tumor T cell lymph node origin was a supported hypothesis, not proven. Tumor repertoires ranked between lymph nodes and nontumor tissue in diversity, with V and J gene preferences.

Axillary draining lymph nodes of breast cancer patients supplied the node samples. Sequencing was carried out using axillary lymph node tissue. This TCR derives from a female donor with breast cancer. Some clones in this sample may be carry-over from other donors' samples. This chain uses TRBV5-6 with TRBJ2-7; no clear D gene. CDR3 sequence (DNA): TGTGCCAGCAGCTTGGCCGTCGCGACCTACGAGCAGTACTTC. Amino acid sequence: CASSLAVATYEQYF.